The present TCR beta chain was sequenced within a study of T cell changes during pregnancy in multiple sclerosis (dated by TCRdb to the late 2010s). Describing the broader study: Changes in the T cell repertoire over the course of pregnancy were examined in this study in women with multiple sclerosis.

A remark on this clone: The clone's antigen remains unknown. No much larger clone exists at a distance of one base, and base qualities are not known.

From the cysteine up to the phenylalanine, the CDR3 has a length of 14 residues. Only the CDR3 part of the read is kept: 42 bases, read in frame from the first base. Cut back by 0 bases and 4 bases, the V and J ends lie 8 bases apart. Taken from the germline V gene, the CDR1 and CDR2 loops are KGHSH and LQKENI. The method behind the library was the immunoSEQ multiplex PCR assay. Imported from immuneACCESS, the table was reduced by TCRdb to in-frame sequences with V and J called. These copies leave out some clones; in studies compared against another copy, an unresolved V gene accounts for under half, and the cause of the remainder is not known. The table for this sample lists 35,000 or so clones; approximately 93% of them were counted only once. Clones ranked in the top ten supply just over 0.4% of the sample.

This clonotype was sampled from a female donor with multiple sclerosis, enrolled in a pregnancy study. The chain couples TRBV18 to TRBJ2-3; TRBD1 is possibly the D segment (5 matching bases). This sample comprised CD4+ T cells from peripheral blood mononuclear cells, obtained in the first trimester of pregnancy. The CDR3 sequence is CASSPPPGPDTQYF. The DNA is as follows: TGTGCCAGCTCACCACCGCCAGGGCCAGATACGCAGTATTTT. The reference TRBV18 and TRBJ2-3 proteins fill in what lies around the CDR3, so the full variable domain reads NAGVMQNPRHLVRRRGQEARLRCSPMKGHSHVYWYRQLPEEGLKFMVYLQKENIIDESGMPKERFSAEFPKEGPSILRIQQVVRGDSAAYFCASSPPPGPDTQYFGPGTRLTVL.